This entry concerns a single TCR beta chain. As originally analysed: For nucleated cells, counts were estimated from reference gene primer amplification. Here immunoSEQ multiplex PCR was the method, and the copy in TCRdb shows in-frame clones only, minus some. Clone size and the V and J calls come from that table; the DNA yielded D and trimming. The sample contains about 160,000 clones, roughly four fifths of which appear only once. With 7 bases clipped from V and 3 bases from J, the junction kept 9 bases outside the gene matches. CDR1 and CDR2 from the germline V gene are SGHTA and FQGNSA. CDR3 length: 15 residues. The entry originates in a study of blood T cell repertoires in COVID-19. Study at large: Samples came from the United States, Italy and Spain, spanning acute and convalescent COVID-19. Nucleic acid was either cDNA or gDNA, and it came from T cells, B-cell-depleted T cells, or PBMCs.

The sequence came from a woman of 80 years or more with acute or convalescent COVID-19. The chain is built from TRBV7-2 and TRBJ2-5; 9 nucleotides match TRBD2. Sequences were obtained from peripheral blood. For the CDR3, the DNA is TGTGCCAGCAAACCAGCGGGGGGACCGAAAGAGACCCAGTACTTC. This sequence encodes CASKPAGGPKETQYF.